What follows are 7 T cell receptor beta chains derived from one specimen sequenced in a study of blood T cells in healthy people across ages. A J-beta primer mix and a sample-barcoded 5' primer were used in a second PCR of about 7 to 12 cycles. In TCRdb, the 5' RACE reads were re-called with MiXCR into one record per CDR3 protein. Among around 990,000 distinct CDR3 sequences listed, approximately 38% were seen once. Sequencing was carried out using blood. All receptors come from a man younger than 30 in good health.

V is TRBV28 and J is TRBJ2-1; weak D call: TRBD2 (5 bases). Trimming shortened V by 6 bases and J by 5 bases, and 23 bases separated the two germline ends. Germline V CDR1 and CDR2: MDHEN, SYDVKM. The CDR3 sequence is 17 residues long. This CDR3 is CASRPPSPGIGDNEQFF. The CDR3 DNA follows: TGTGCCAGCAGACCTCCCTCGCCGGGCATCGGGGACAATGAGCAGTTCTTC.

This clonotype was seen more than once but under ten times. The CDR3 is CASSSGSGTGNEKLFF. The DNA of the CDR3 is TGTGCCAGCAGTTCAGGGTCCGGGACAGGGAATGAAAAACTGTTTTTT. The chain links TRBV12-3 or TRBV12-4 to TRBJ1-4, with TRBD1 matching 9 bases. V dropped 4 bases and J dropped 5; count of bases not matched to a gene: 8. This CDR3 is 16 amino acids long.

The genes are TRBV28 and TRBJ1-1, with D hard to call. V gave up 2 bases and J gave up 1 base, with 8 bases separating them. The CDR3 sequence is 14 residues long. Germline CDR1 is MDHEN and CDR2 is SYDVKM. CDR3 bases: TGTGCCAGCAGTTTACCAGAGGAGAACACTGAAGCTTTCTTT. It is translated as CASSLPEENTEAFF.

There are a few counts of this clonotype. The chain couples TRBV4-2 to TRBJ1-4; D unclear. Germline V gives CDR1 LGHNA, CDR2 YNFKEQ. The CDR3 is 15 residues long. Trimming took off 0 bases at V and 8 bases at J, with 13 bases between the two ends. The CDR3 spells CASSQDSSQREKLFF. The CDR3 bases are TGTGCCAGCAGCCAAGACTCCTCTCAGCGAGAAAAACTGTTTTTT.

CDR3 loop: CASSDWGTTTNEKLFF. The CDR3 DNA is TGCGCCAGCAGCGACTGGGGGACGACAACTAATGAAAAACTGTTTTTT. The V gene is TRBV5-1, the J gene TRBJ1-4, with D perhaps matching TRBD1 (5 bases). Germline V CDR1 and CDR2: SGHRS, YFSETQ. Trimming removed 4 bases from V and 0 bases from J, with 13 bases in between. This CDR3 has 16 amino acids. Using reference TRBV5-1 and TRBJ1-4 for the parts outside the CDR3, the full variable domain is KAGVTQTPRYLIKTRGQQVTLSCSPISGHRSVSWYQQTPGQGLQFLFEYFSETQRNKGNFPGRFSGRQFSNSRSEMNVSTLELGDSALYLCASSDWGTTTNEKLFFGSGTQLSVL.

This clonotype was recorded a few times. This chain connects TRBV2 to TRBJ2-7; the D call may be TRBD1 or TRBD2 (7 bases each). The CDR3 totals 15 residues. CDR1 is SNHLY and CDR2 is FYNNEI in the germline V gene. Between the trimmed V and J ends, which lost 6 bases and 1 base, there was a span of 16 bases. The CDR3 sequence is CASRGGGQKSYEQYF. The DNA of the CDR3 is TGTGCCAGCAGGGGAGGGGGACAGAAGTCCTACGAGCAGTACTTC.

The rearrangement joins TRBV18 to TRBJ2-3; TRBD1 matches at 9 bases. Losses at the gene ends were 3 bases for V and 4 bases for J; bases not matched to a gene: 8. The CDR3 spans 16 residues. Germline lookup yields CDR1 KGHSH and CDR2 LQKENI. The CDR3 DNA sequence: TGTGCCAGCTCACCGTCTTTCGGGACAGGGCCAGATACGCAGTATTTT. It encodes CASSPSFGTGPDTQYF.